Many counts were recorded for the clone carrying this TCR beta chain. Molecular barcoding with unique molecular identifiers was used for the TCRbeta library. TCRdb analysed the PCR reads with MiXCR anew, one entry per CDR3 protein. The data hold about 460,000 distinct CDR3 sequences, with about an eighth observed a single time. This entry is derived from a study of T-cell reconstitution after alpha-beta-depleted transplantation in children. V was pared by 5 bases and J by 4 bases, with 8 bases of the junction left unmatched. The CDR3 totals 14 residues. Germline assignment: CDR1 SGHTA and CDR2 FQGNSA.

Sequenced here: PBMCs from the stem cell graft donor, sampled from the stem cell graft. This clonotype was sampled from a human donor who donated a stem cell graft to a child with combined immunodeficiency. This chain uses TRBV7-2 with TRBJ2-7, with 7 nucleotides matching TRBD1. In DNA form, the CDR3 reads TGTGCCAGCAGCCTTGGGGACAGAGGATACGAGCAGTACTTC. This gives the protein CASSLGDRGYEQYF.